Below, one T cell receptor (beta chain) is given with its context. The data originate from a study of T cells in narcolepsy. The CDR3 spans 13 residues. Deletions cut 0 bases from V and 6 bases from J, with 9 bases between. The germline CDR1 and CDR2 sequences are GTSNPN and SVGIG (reference sequence). TCRdb's copy holds only in-frame clones and misses some; the assay was immunoSEQ multiplex PCR. The data show about 27,000 clones, 75% to 80% seen once. J is TRBJ1-5 and V is TRBV30; weak D call: TRBD1 (5 bases). The origin of this receptor is a human donor with narcolepsy. Sequences were obtained from CD45RA- memory CD4+ T cells from PBMCs. The DNA for the CDR3 is TGTGCCTGGAGTGTAGGGACTTCTCAGCCCCAGCATTTT. Translating gives CAWSVGTSQPQHF.